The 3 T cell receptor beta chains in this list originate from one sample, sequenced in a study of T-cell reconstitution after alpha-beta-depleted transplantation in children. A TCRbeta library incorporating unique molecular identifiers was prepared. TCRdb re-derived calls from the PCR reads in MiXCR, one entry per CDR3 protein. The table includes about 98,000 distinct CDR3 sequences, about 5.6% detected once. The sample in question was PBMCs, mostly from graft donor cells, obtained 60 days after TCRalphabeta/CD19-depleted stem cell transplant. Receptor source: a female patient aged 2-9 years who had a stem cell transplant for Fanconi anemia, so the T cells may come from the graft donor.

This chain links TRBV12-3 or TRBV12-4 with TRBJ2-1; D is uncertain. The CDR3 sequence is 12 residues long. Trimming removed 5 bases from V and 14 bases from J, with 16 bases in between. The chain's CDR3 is CASSLDTAREFF. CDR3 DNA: TGTGCCAGCAGTCTAGACACAGCCAGAGAGTTCTTC.

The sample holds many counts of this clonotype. CDR3: CASSVHVQGNEQFF. The CDR3 region has the DNA TGTGCCAGCAGTGTCCACGTACAGGGCAATGAGCAGTTCTTC. The rearrangement uses TRBV6-4 and TRBJ2-1; TRBD1 might be the D (6 bases). The CDR3 spans 14 residues. Deletions cut 4 bases from V and 6 bases from J, with 13 bases between. Germline CDR1 is MRHNA and CDR2 is SNTAGT.

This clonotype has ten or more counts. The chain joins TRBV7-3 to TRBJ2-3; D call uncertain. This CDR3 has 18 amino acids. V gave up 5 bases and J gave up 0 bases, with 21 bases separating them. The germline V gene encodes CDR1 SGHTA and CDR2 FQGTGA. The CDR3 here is CASSPQARWASSTDTQYF. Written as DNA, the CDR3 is TGTGCCAGCAGCCCCCAGGCTAGGTGGGCGTCTAGCACAGATACGCAGTATTTT.